This is a list of T cell receptor beta chains from one sample in a study of T cells after posttransplantation cyclophosphamide. Libraries were prepared by immunoSEQ multiplex PCR; TCRdb keeps only in-frame clonotypes and omits some of them. This table holds approximately 50,000 clones, under 95% found once. What was sequenced was PBMCs. These receptors originate from a woman aged 25 to 39 in good health and a related stem cell transplant donor. Both conserved end residues are part of each CDR3. D genes are given only for firm matches. Size values are once, few and many counts, or a class for expanded clones, and some rows have none.

d_call j_call cdr3_length v_call clone_size cdr3_nt cdr3_aa
TRBD2 TRBJ2-5 15 TRBV5-4 . TGTGCCAGCAGCTTTGAGCGGGGGGGCCGTGAGACCCAGTACTTC CASSFERGGRETQYF
. TRBJ2-4 12 TRBV2 . TGTGCCAGCGGGCCCCAGTCAGGCATTCAGTACTTC CASGPQSGIQYF
TRBD1 TRBJ1-1 13 TRBV19 . TGTGCCAGTAGTACAGGGGGTGGTACTGAAGCTTTCTTT CASSTGGGTEAFF
TRBD1 TRBJ1-6 13 TRBV19 . TGTGCCGGGGGACAGGGGGCCAATTCACCCCTCCACTTT CAGGQGANSPLHF
. TRBJ2-2 15 TRBV7-2 . TGTGCCAGCAGCTACATGACAGCGAACACCGGGGAGCTGTTTTTT CASSYMTANTGELFF
. TRBJ1-1 16 TRBV11-2 . TGTGCCAGCAGCCTTTACAGGGTTAGAGGGAACACTGAAGCTTTCTTT CASSLYRVRGNTEAFF
. TRBJ2-1 19 TRBV5-4 . TGTGCCAGCAGCCTCCGCAGGGGGGTCGGCCGGCGCTCCTACAATGAGCAGTTCTTC CASSLRRGVGRRSYNEQFF
. TRBJ2-2 14 TRBV27 . TGTGCCAGCAGTTTAACGGGTAACACCGGGGAGCTGTTTTTT CASSLTGNTGELFF
. TRBJ2-2 12 TRBV6-1 . TGTGCCAGTTTGCTCAACTCCGGGGAGCTGTTTTTT CASLLNSGELFF
. TRBJ1-1 13 TRBV2 . TGTGCCAGCTCGGCAGGGGTCCCCACTGAAGCTTTCTTT CASSAGVPTEAFF
. TRBJ1-2 13 TRBV6-1 . TGTGCCAGCAGTGAAATCAGGGACTATGGCTACACCTTC CASSEIRDYGYTF
TRBD2 TRBJ2-3 18 TRBV19 . TGTGCCAGTAGTATAGGCCCGACTAGCGGGGTTTTAACAGATACGCAGTATTTT CASSIGPTSGVLTDTQYF
. TRBJ2-2 15 TRBV5-1 . TGCGCCAGCAGATCAGACGGGACATACACCGGGGAGCTGTTTTTT CASRSDGTYTGELFF
TRBD1 TRBJ2-4 19 TRBV15 . TGTGCCACCAGCAGGAGGGACAGGGGGCGAGGGCTAGCCAAAAACATTCAGTACTTC CATSRRDRGRGLAKNIQYF
. TRBJ1-2 15 TRBV10-3 once TGTGCCACCGCCCGGACAGAACCGACTAACTATGGCTACACCTTC CATARTEPTNYGYTF
. TRBJ2-7 13 TRBV7-7 once TGTGCCAGCAGCTTACAAGTCGTTAGCGAGCAGTACTTC CASSLQVVSEQYF
. TRBJ1-4 14 TRBV6-5 . TGTGCCAGCAGAGTGACAACAACTAATGAAAAACTGTTTTTT CASRVTTTNEKLFF
. TRBJ2-7 10 TRBV28 . TGTGCCAGCAGTTCTGTCCAGCAGTACTTC CASSSVQQYF
. TRBJ1-3 16 TRBV15 . TGTGCCACCAGCAGAGATTTTGGAGGTCCTGGAAACACCATATATTTT CATSRDFGGPGNTIYF
TRBD1 TRBJ1-5 15 TRBV6-5 . TGTGCCAGCAGTTTAGTCCGGGACAGTAATCAGCCCCAGCATTTT CASSLVRDSNQPQHF